The rows below give T cell receptor beta chains drawn from one sample of a study of blood T cell repertoires in COVID-19. TCRdb's copy holds only in-frame clones and misses some; the assay was immunoSEQ multiplex PCR. Among approximately 99,000 clones listed, about 91% were seen once. Input material: peripheral blood. Receptor source: a middle-aged man with COVID-19, enrolled during active disease. Both conserved end residues are part of each CDR3. Each record gives: D gene, V gene, clone size, CDR3 length, J gene, CDR3 protein, CDR3 DNA. D genes are given only for firm matches. Some rows have no size entry. The others give once, few or many, or a class for an expanded clone.

TRBD1	TRBV2	-	15	TRBJ2-7	CASRLDRTLSYEQYF	TGTGCCAGCAGACTGGACAGGACCTTATCCTACGAGCAGTACTTC
-	TRBV7-2	-	14	TRBJ1-2	CASSLGKGEVRYTF	TGTGCCAGCAGCTTAGGTAAAGGGGAAGTTCGCTACACCTTC
TRBD1	TRBV7-9	-	16	TRBJ2-3	CASSWAGTGFTDTQYF	TGTGCCAGCAGCTGGGCCGGGACAGGGTTCACAGATACGCAGTATTTT
-	TRBV28	-	13	TRBJ1-1	CASSLAGGAEAFF	TGTGCCAGCAGTTTAGCGGGGGGCGCCGAAGCTTTCTTT
-	TRBV21-1	-	16	TRBJ1-3	CASSKRGRGPGNTIYF	TGTGCCAGCAGCAAAAGGGGCAGGGGGCCGGGAAACACCATATATTTT
TRBD1	TRBV28	-	15	TRBJ2-1	CASSPHGQGSNEQFF	TGTGCCAGCAGCCCGCATGGACAGGGGAGCAATGAGCAGTTCTTC
TRBD1	TRBV28	-	12	TRBJ1-1	CASSPRTGRAFF	TGTGCCAGCAGCCCTAGGACAGGGAGAGCTTTCTTT
-	TRBV5-4	few	15	TRBJ1-2	CASSSPGTRNYGYTF	TGTGCCAGCAGCTCCCCCGGGACACGGAACTATGGCTACACCTTC
-	TRBV6-5	-	12	TRBJ1-1	CASSYREGKAFF	TGTGCCAGCAGTTACCGAGAGGGAAAAGCTTTCTTT
-	TRBV15	-	13	TRBJ1-2	CAISDRHLYGYTF	TGTGCCATCTCAGACAGGCACCTCTATGGCTACACCTTC
-	TRBV12-3/TRBV12-4	-	13	TRBJ1-5	CASSFAGDQPQHF	TGTGCCAGCAGTTTCGCAGGCGATCAGCCCCAGCATTTT
-	TRBV3-1/TRBV3-2	-	11	TRBJ1-2	CASSLTGAYTF	TGTGCCAGCAGCCTTACAGGAGCCTACACCTTC
-	TRBV10-1	-	12	TRBJ1-5	CASSVLYQPQHF	TGCGCCAGCAGTGTCCTCTATCAGCCCCAGCATTTT
TRBD1	TRBV3-1/TRBV3-2	-	15	TRBJ1-2	CASRPGTGRIGGYTF	TGTGCCAGCAGACCTGGGACAGGTCGAATTGGTGGCTACACCTTC
-	TRBV10-1	-	15	TRBJ2-7	CASSVHRGGVYEQYF	TGCGCCAGCAGTGTGCACAGGGGGGGAGTCTACGAGCAGTACTTC
TRBD1	TRBV5-4	many	18	TRBJ1-6	CASSLGPTTGQVNSPLHF	TGTGCCAGCAGCTTGGGACCCACGACGGGACAGGTTAATTCACCCCTCCACTTT
-	TRBV2	-	12	TRBJ1-5	CASIRGNQPQHF	TGTGCCAGCATACGGGGCAATCAGCCCCAGCATTTT
TRBD1	TRBV2	-	13	TRBJ2-2	CASTRQGAGELFF	TGTGCCAGCACCAGACAGGGGGCCGGGGAGCTGTTTTTT
TRBD1	TRBV19	once	15	TRBJ1-3	CASSIRTGSGNTIYF	TGTGCCAGTAGTATCAGGACAGGTTCTGGAAACACCATATATTTT
-	TRBV2	-	13	TRBJ1-5	CASKRISNQPQHF	TGTGCCAGCAAGCGTATTAGCAATCAGCCCCAGCATTTT
TRBD2	TRBV7-6	-	17	TRBJ2-3	CASSLVSRGGSTDTQYF	TGTGCCAGCAGCTTAGTGTCTCGCGGGGGGAGCACAGATACGCAGTATTTT
-	TRBV3-1/TRBV3-2	-	14	TRBJ1-5	CASSQGRSNQPQHF	TGTGCCAGCAGCCAGGGGAGGAGCAATCAGCCCCAGCATTTT
TRBD1	TRBV27	-	17	TRBJ1-5	CASSSPNRGRGNQPQHF	TGTGCCAGCAGTTCGCCCAACAGGGGGCGAGGCAATCAGCCCCAGCATTTT
-	TRBV19	once	16	TRBJ2-7	CASSIGEANQNYEQYF	TGTGCCAGTAGTATAGGGGAGGCAAATCAGAACTACGAGCAGTACTTC
-	TRBV7-3	few	13	TRBJ1-6	CASSSGLGSPLHF	TGTGCCAGCAGCTCAGGGTTGGGATCACCCCTCCACTTT
-	TRBV5-5	few	12	TRBJ1-1	CASRRANTEAFF	TGTGCCTCCCGGAGGGCGAACACTGAAGCTTTCTTT
-	TRBV7-9	-	12	TRBJ2-7	CASSRIQYEQYF	TGTGCCAGCAGCCGCATCCAGTACGAGCAGTACTTC
-	TRBV9	-	15	TRBJ2-7	CASSVASGDSYEQYF	TGTGCCAGCAGCGTAGCTTCAGGGGACTCCTACGAGCAGTACTTC
-	TRBV2	-	14	TRBJ2-1	CASSEAAGSARRFF	TGTGCCAGCAGTGAGGCGGCAGGGTCGGCGCGGAGGTTCTTC
-	TRBV6-1	-	14	TRBJ1-6	CASSDSSLRSPLHF	TGTGCCAGCAGTGACAGCTCTTTGAGGTCACCCCTCCACTTT
TRBD1	TRBV27	-	16	TRBJ2-7	CASSRGQGNMYYEQYF	TGTGCCAGCAGCCGGGGACAGGGGAATATGTACTACGAGCAGTACTTC
-	TRBV15	once	15	TRBJ1-5	CATSREGGTNQPQHF	TGTGCCACCAGCAGAGAGGGGGGTACAAATCAGCCCCAGCATTTT
TRBD2	TRBV5-1	-	15	TRBJ2-5	CASSIGSGGQETQYF	TGCGCCAGCAGTATTGGCAGCGGGGGACAAGAGACCCAGTACTTC
-	TRBV5-1	-	13	TRBJ2-2	CASSGGARGELFF	TGCGCCAGTTCGGGGGGCGCGAGAGGGGAGCTGTTTTTT
-	TRBV7-3	-	15	TRBJ1-1	CASSLTRRERTEAFF	TGTGCCAGCAGCTTAACGCGCAGGGAAAGGACTGAAGCTTTCTTT
TRBD1	TRBV5-7	-	16	TRBJ1-1	CASSLRDRGPVTEAFF	TGTGCCAGCAGCCTCCGGGACAGGGGACCGGTGACTGAAGCTTTCTTT
-	TRBV7-9	-	16	TRBJ2-7	CASSIPDRRESYEQYF	TGTGCCAGCAGCATACCGGACAGGCGGGAATCCTACGAGCAGTACTTC